Each of the 16 T cell receptor beta chains below was sequenced from the same sample in a study of cytomegalovirus exposure and HLA in healthy donors. This PCR relied on a set of 60 Vbeta primers and 13 Jbeta primers. Repertoires were generated with immunoSEQ multiplex PCR, while TCRdb's copy carries only in-frame clones and drops some. The data show some 180,000 clones, with around 83% seen just once and 1.7% held by the top ten. Sequenced sample: PBMCs. The source of these receptors is a middle-aged man in good health and CMV-seropositive.

This chain uses TRBV11-2 with TRBJ2-7, with a possible D match to TRBD2 (5 bases). The V and J ends lost 1 base and 0 bases respectively, with 7 bases between them. Germline CDR1 is SGHAT and CDR2 is FQNNGV. The CDR3 is 14 amino acids. Here the CDR3 DNA reads TGTGCCAGCAGCTTAGTTCGGGGCTCCTACGAGCAGTACTTC. The encoded protein is CASSLVRGSYEQYF.

The chain joins TRBV5-1 to TRBJ2-3; 14 positions agree with TRBD2. Germline CDR1 reads SGHRS; CDR2 reads YFSETQ. CDR3 length: 16 amino acids. V was pared by 3 bases and J by 4 bases, with 4 bases of the junction left unmatched. CDR3 sequence reads: CASSSGLAGAADTQYF. The CDR3 nucleotides read TGCGCCAGCAGCTCGGGACTAGCGGGAGCTGCAGATACGCAGTATTTT.

This clone showed up just once. The chain is built from TRBV7-2 and TRBJ1-6, with D maybe TRBD1 (5 bases). Looked up from germline, CDR1 is SGHTA and CDR2 is FQGNSA. Trimming left V 3 bases short and J 6 bases short, with 9 bases between. This CDR3 contains 14 residues. CDR3 coding DNA: TGTGCCAGCAGCTTTGCAGGGCTTAATTCACCCCTCCACTTT. Encoded protein: CASSFAGLNSPLHF.

This clone was detected only a few times. The chain uses TRBV27 and TRBJ1-5, with 8 bases that match TRBD1. The CDR3 has 14 residues. Germline V gives CDR1 MNHEY, CDR2 SMNVEV (reference sequence). V trimming: 5 bases; J trimming: 6 bases; junction bases outside the gene matches: 6. Here the CDR3 reads CASSPDRVLQPQHF. In DNA, the CDR3 is TGTGCCAGCAGTCCGGACAGGGTACTTCAGCCCCAGCATTTT.

The V gene is TRBV29-1, the J gene TRBJ1-5, with 10 bases aligning to TRBD1. The length of the CDR3 is 15 residues. Germline CDR1 and CDR2: SQVTM and ANQGSEA. The V gene end was trimmed by 6 bases and the J gene end by 5 bases; junction bases not matched to a gene: 10. In DNA, the CDR3 is TGCAGCGTGAGGAAGGACGGGACAGGGGATCAGCCCCAGCATTTT. Its translation: CSVRKDGTGDQPQHF.

The chain is built from TRBV7-3 and TRBJ1-1; no reliable D call. CDR3 length equals 13 residues. CDR1 is SGHTA and CDR2 is FQGTGA in the germline V gene. Trimming removed 5 bases at V and 4 bases at J, with 11 bases between. CDR3 loop: CASSTSPGTEAFF. CDR3 DNA: TGTGCCAGCAGCACCTCCCCGGGCACTGAAGCTTTCTTT.

The chain links TRBV5-5 to TRBJ1-2, with 7 nucleotides matching TRBD1. V lost 6 bases to trimming and J lost 8 bases; unmatched junction nucleotides: 13. This CDR3 has 14 amino acids. Germline values: CDR1 SGHKS, CDR2 YYEKEE (reference sequence). The CDR3 region has the DNA TGTGCCAGCAACCCCAACCGGGACAGTCGAGGCTACACCTTC. Its translation: CASNPNRDSRGYTF.

The rearrangement joins TRBV5-1 to TRBJ2-7; 8 positions match TRBD1. Germline V CDR1 and CDR2: SGHRS, YFSETQ. This CDR3 comprises 16 residues. The trim removed 4 bases at V and 0 bases at J, leaving 9 bases unmatched. CDR3 sequence (DNA): TGCGCCAGCAGCGTATCGACAGGGGAATTCTCCTACGAGCAGTACTTC. The encoded protein is CASSVSTGEFSYEQYF.

CDR3 sequence (DNA): TGTGCCAGTAGTAAAATACTAGCGGGGTACAATGAGCAGTTCTTC. Amino acids: CASSKILAGYNEQFF. This chain uses TRBV19 with TRBJ2-1; TRBD2 matches at 10 bases. With V trimmed by 4 bases and J by 4 bases, 4 bases remained unmatched. The CDR3 sequence is 15 residues long. The germline V gene encodes CDR1 LNHDA and CDR2 SQIVND (reference sequence).

This clone was detected a few times. The chain links TRBV11-3 to TRBJ2-7; tentative D call: TRBD2 (7 bases). Trimming took 5 bases from V and 6 from J, leaving 14 bases between them. Germline CDR1 is SGHNT and CDR2 is YENEEA. The CDR3 runs to 13 residues. CDR3 sequence reads: CASSLRRGGEQYF. The CDR3 nucleotides are TGTGCCAGCAGCCTTCGGAGGGGGGGCGAGCAGTACTTC.

A few counts support this clone. The chain is built from TRBV5-1 and TRBJ1-2; 7 bases are a match to TRBD1. Trimming cost V 4 bases and J 10 bases; bases outside gene matches: 10. The germline V gene encodes CDR1 SGHRS and CDR2 YFSETQ. This CDR3 is 13 amino acids long. The CDR3 region is CASSPDREDVYTF. DNA of the CDR3: TGCGCCAGCAGCCCCGACAGGGAGGATGTCTACACCTTC.

V gene TRBV5-5 combines with J gene TRBJ1-5, with TRBD1 matching over 10 bases. With 3 bases clipped from V and 4 bases from J, the junction kept 7 bases outside the gene matches. This CDR3 contains 16 residues. CDR1 and CDR2 (germline): SGHKS, YYEKEE (reference sequence). This chain's CDR3 is CASSWGDRGGNQPQHF. CDR3 in DNA: TGTGCCAGCAGCTGGGGGGACAGGGGCGGGAATCAGCCCCAGCATTTT.

This clone has only one observation. The chain is built from TRBV7-8 and TRBJ2-7, with a possible D match to TRBD2 (5 bases). The germline V and J ends were trimmed by 2 bases and 4 bases, with 6 bases remaining between them. CDR1 and CDR2 from the germline V gene are SGHVS and FQNEAQ. The CDR3 loop spans 12 amino acids. The CDR3 spells CASSLRGYEQYF. CDR3 sequence (DNA): TGTGCCAGCAGCTTACGGGGATACGAGCAGTACTTC.

The table lists this clone with a count of one. This chain joins TRBV11-3 and TRBJ2-3, with TRBD2 identical over 12 bases. The CDR3 is 17 amino acids. V lost 5 bases, J lost 4 bases, and 10 bases stayed unmatched. Germline V gives CDR1 SGHNT, CDR2 YENEEA. CDR3: CASSGGKTSGSPDTQYF. The CDR3 bases are TGTGCCAGCAGCGGGGGGAAGACTAGCGGGAGCCCAGATACGCAGTATTTT.

The chain has TRBV6-1 and TRBJ2-7; 8 positions match TRBD1. Germline values: CDR1 MNHNS, CDR2 SASEGT. With 4 bases clipped from V and 6 bases from J, the junction kept 8 bases outside the gene matches. The length of the CDR3 is 14 residues. The CDR3 nucleotides read TGTGCCAGCAGTGGGACAGGGCTAGGGCGCGAGCAGTACTTC. Translated, it gives CASSGTGLGREQYF.

The chain uses TRBV28 and TRBJ2-1; D possibly corresponds to TRBD2 (6 bases). Germline-derived CDR1 and CDR2 are MDHEN and SYDVKM. CDR3 length: 15 amino acids. The V end was cut by 4 bases, the J end by 2 bases, with 12 bases between. CDR3 nucleotide sequence: TGTGCCAGCAGTTCCGGGACTGAAGCCTACAATGAGCAGTTCTTC. Its translation is CASSSGTEAYNEQFF.